This T cell receptor beta chain was documented in a study of blood T cell repertoires in COVID-19. In the study overall: The study drew acute and convalescent COVID-19 samples from the United States, Italy and Spain. The analysed material was cDNA or gDNA that came from T cells, B-cell-depleted T cells, or PBMCs.

TCRdb's table, derived via immunoSEQ multiplex PCR, lists solely in-frame clones and lacks some. The sample consists of 150,000 or so clones, about 74% of them appearing once. V was shortened by 2 bases and J by 7 bases, with 9 bases between the two germline ends. CDR1 and CDR2 (germline): SGHAT, FQNNGV. This CDR3 comprises 13 residues. This receptor was taken from an elderly woman with acute or convalescent COVID-19. The V and J genes are TRBV11-2 and TRBJ2-1; D uncertain. Sample: peripheral blood. The CDR3 here is CASSLNRVNEQFF. Here the CDR3 DNA reads TGTGCCAGCAGCTTAAATCGGGTGAATGAGCAGTTCTTC.